The rows below give T cell receptor beta chains drawn from one sample of a study of post-analysis software for immune sequencing data. TCRdb ran MiXCR on the PCR reads and lists one entry per CDR3 protein. The sample shows 740,000 or so distinct CDR3 sequences, around 50% of them seen only once. Sequenced sample: blood. The receptors stem from a girl between 5 and 17 years old with multiple sclerosis. Each CDR3 is given with its conserved first and last residue. The order of the fields is clone size, V gene, D gene, J gene, CDR3 DNA, CDR3 protein. A D gene is named only where the DNA matches it firmly. Clone size is not always given. Where it is, it says once, few, many or a class for expanded clones.

.	TRBV9	TRBD1	TRBJ1-4	TGTGCCAGCAGCGTGACAGGGGACCCTAATGAAAAACTGTTTTTT	CASSVTGDPNEKLFF
.	TRBV12-5	.	TRBJ2-3	TGTGCTAGTGGTTTATACACAGATACGCAGTATTTT	CASGLYTDTQYF
once	TRBV7-9	.	TRBJ2-1	TGTGCCGACCGAGGGGGACACAACAATGAGCAGTTCTTC	CADRGGHNNEQFF
few	TRBV7-3	.	TRBJ2-1	TGTGCCAGCTCCCTGGACGGAGGTGTTTCCTACAATGAGCAGTTCTTC	CASSLDGGVSYNEQFF
.	TRBV20-1	.	TRBJ2-7	TGCAGTGCTAGGGGTCTTCTAGGGCTCAAAATGGAGGATTACGAGCAGTACTTC	CSARGLLGLKMEDYEQYF
.	TRBV4-2	.	TRBJ1-5	TGTGCCAGCAGCCAAGGTCTAGGGAGCAATCAGCCCCAGCATTTT	CASSQGLGSNQPQHF
few	TRBV7-2	.	TRBJ2-7	TGTGCCAGCAGCTTAGCTCCCCAGGGCCGGGAGCAGTACTTC	CASSLAPQGREQYF
.	TRBV5-1	.	TRBJ2-3	TGCGCCAGCAGCTTGCGGCGACCCACAGATACGCAGTATTTT	CASSLRRPTDTQYF
.	TRBV15	TRBD1	TRBJ2-7	TGTGCCACCAGCGGGGGGACAGGGGAGTTCCACGAGCAGTACTTC	CATSGGTGEFHEQYF
.	TRBV5-1	TRBD1	TRBJ1-2	TGCGCCAGCAGCGTGGACAGGCTCAGGGCCTATGGCTACACCTTC	CASSVDRLRAYGYTF
.	TRBV6-5	.	TRBJ1-5	TGTGCCAGCAGTCAGGGATTTGGGGCTAATCAGCCCCAGCATTTT	CASSQGFGANQPQHF
few	TRBV5-6	TRBD1	TRBJ2-4	TGTGCCAGCAGCTATTACAGGGGGCGCGCCAAAAACATTCAGTACTTC	CASSYYRGRAKNIQYF
.	TRBV29-1	.	TRBJ2-1	TGCAGCGTCTCCCACCGGCGTTACAATGAGCAGTTCTTC	CSVSHRRYNEQFF
.	TRBV5-1	TRBD2	TRBJ2-1	TGCGCCAGCAGCTTGGATGGCGGGAGCCGCAATGAGCAGTTCTTC	CASSLDGGSRNEQFF
.	TRBV7-4	.	TRBJ1-2	TGTGCCAGCAGCTTTGGAAAGGGGGGGAGCAGTAACTATGGCTACACCTTC	CASSFGKGGSSNYGYTF
.	TRBV7-9	TRBD2	TRBJ2-3	TGTACCAGCAGCTTAGTAGCGGGAGGCGCAGATACGCAGTATTTT	CTSSLVAGGADTQYF
.	TRBV20-1	TRBD1	TRBJ2-7	TGCAGTGCTCTCCTACAGGGGGTTACCTACGAGCAGTACTTC	CSALLQGVTYEQYF
few	TRBV14	TRBD1	TRBJ2-7	TGTGCCAGCAGCCCTGACAGGGCCTCCTACGAGCAGTACTTC	CASSPDRASYEQYF
few	TRBV3-1	TRBD1	TRBJ2-7	TGTGCCAGCAGCCAAGCCCTACGGACAGGGGGCCACGAGCAGTACTTC	CASSQALRTGGHEQYF
.	TRBV20-1	.	TRBJ1-2	TGCAGTGCTAGTGGCAGGGCCTCTAACTATGGCTACACCTTC	CSASGRASNYGYTF
few	TRBV7-2	TRBD1	TRBJ2-3	TGTGCCAGCAGCTTAAGATTGGGACAGGGTCTCACAGATACGCAGTATTTT	CASSLRLGQGLTDTQYF
.	TRBV20-1	.	TRBJ2-7	TGCAGTGTCATCCCCAAACATACCTACGAGCAGTACTTC	CSVIPKHTYEQYF
.	TRBV4-1	.	TRBJ2-3	TGCGCCAGCAGCCAAGGACACGTCAACGCAGATACGCAGTATTTT	CASSQGHVNADTQYF
.	TRBV14	.	TRBJ1-1	TGTGCCAGCAGCCAAGATCCGATGAACACTGAAGCTTTCTTT	CASSQDPMNTEAFF
few	TRBV4-2	TRBD2	TRBJ2-1	TGTGCCAGCAGCCGACTAGCGGATCGTACGAATGAGCAGTTCTTC	CASSRLADRTNEQFF
.	TRBV4-1	TRBD2	TRBJ2-1	TGCGCCAGCAGCCAAGAGGGGGGGATCTCCTACAATGAGCAGTTCTTC	CASSQEGGISYNEQFF
.	TRBV6-1	TRBD2	TRBJ2-5	TGTGCCGGCACCCAGACTAGCGGGAGTTTGGAGACCCAGTACTTC	CAGTQTSGSLETQYF
.	TRBV20-1	.	TRBJ2-5	TGCAGTGCAGAGACGGATAACCAAGAGACCCAGTACTTC	CSAETDNQETQYF
.	TRBV5-1	TRBD2	TRBJ2-1	TGCGCCAGCAGCTATGGATTACTGAGGACTAGCGGGAGCTCCTACAATGAGCAGTTCTTC	CASSYGLLRTSGSSYNEQFF
few	TRBV9	TRBD2	TRBJ2-1	TGTGCCAGCAGCCCCGTAGGACTAGCGGGCAATGAGCAGTTCTTC	CASSPVGLAGNEQFF
.	TRBV12-3/TRBV12-4	.	TRBJ2-7	TGTGCCAGCATGGGTGCGGTTACTGCTGGATACGAGCAGTACTTC	CASMGAVTAGYEQYF
few	TRBV15	.	TRBJ2-7	TGTGCCACCAGTGCGGGCGGCTCCTACAATGAGCAGTACTTC	CATSAGGSYNEQYF
.	TRBV2	.	TRBJ2-1	TGTGCCAGCAGTGAATTTCTTTCCTACAATGAGCAGTTCTTC	CASSEFLSYNEQFF
.	TRBV12-3/TRBV12-4	.	TRBJ1-2	TGTGCCAGCAGGAGGACCGGGACCCTAGGATCCGCCTATGGCTACACCTTC	CASRRTGTLGSAYGYTF
.	TRBV6-1	.	TRBJ2-1	TGTGCCAGCAGTGAATTCCGAGCAGGTGCCTACAATGAGCAGTTCTTC	CASSEFRAGAYNEQFF
few	TRBV5-1	.	TRBJ2-7	TGCGCCAGCAGCTTAACGACGGGCGGGTACGAGCAGTACTTC	CASSLTTGGYEQYF
.	TRBV15	.	TRBJ2-6	TGTGCCACCAGCAGAGACCCTCTCTTATTGATCAATTCTCGCTCTGGGGCCAACGTCCTGACTTTC	CATSRDPLLLINSRSGANVLTF
.	TRBV10-3	.	TRBJ2-6	TGTGCCATCAGTGAGTACGGCGGGCGTGGGTCTGGGGCCAACGTCCTGACTTTC	CAISEYGGRGSGANVLTF
.	TRBV5-1	TRBD2	TRBJ2-1	TGCGCCAGCAGCTTGGGGACTAGCGCAAGTGAGCAGTTCTTC	CASSLGTSASEQFF
.	TRBV4-1	.	TRBJ2-1	TGCGCCAGCAGCCAAGATGAGTTGTACAATGAGCAGTTCTTC	CASSQDELYNEQFF
few	TRBV20-1	.	TRBJ1-2	TGCAGTGCTAGCTTAACAGCAGCCCTCTATGGCTACACCTTC	CSASLTAALYGYTF
once	TRBV7-8	.	TRBJ2-5	TGTGCCAGCAGCCCCATACAGGGTAGAGGTCAGACCCAGTACTTC	CASSPIQGRGQTQYF
once	TRBV5-1	TRBD2	TRBJ2-7	TGCGCCGGATTAAGCGGGAGGCCTTCCTACGAGCAGTACTTC	CAGLSGRPSYEQYF
once	TRBV21-1	.	TRBJ2-1	TGTGCCAGCAGCAAAGAGACAGGAAAGCCCGGTACCTACAATGAGCAGTTCTTC	CASSKETGKPGTYNEQFF
.	TRBV30	.	TRBJ2-5	TGTGCCTGGAGTGCAGGGGAGACCCAGTACTTC	CAWSAGETQYF
.	TRBV27	.	TRBJ2-5	TGTGCCAGCAGCCCTCAGGTTCTAGTCGGGGAGACCCAGTACTTC	CASSPQVLVGETQYF
.	TRBV24-1	TRBD2	TRBJ2-1	TGTGCCACCAGTGATGCTAGCGGACCCCTGAGCTCCTACAATGAGCAGTTCTTC	CATSDASGPLSSYNEQFF
.	TRBV5-1	TRBD2	TRBJ2-1	TGCGCCAGCAGCCCTACAGGACTAGCGGGAGCAGATGAGCAGTTCTTC	CASSPTGLAGADEQFF